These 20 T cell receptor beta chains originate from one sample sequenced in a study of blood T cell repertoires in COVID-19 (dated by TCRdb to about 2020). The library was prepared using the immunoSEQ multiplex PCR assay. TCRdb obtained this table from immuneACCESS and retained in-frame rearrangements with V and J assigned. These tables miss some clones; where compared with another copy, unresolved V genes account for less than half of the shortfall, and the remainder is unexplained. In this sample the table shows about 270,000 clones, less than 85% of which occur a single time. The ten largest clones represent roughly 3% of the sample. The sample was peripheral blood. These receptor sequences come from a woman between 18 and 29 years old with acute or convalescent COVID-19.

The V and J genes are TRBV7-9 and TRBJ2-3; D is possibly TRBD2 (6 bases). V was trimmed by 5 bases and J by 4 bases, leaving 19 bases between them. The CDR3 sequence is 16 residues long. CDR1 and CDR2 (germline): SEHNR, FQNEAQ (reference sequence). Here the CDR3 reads CASSLPSRREPDTQYF. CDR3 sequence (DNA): TGTGCCAGCAGCCTCCCATCCCGGAGGGAACCAGATACGCAGTATTTT.

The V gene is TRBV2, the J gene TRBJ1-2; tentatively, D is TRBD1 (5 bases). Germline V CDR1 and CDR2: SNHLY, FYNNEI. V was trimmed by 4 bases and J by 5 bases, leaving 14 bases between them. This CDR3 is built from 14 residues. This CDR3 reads CASSASSGTYGYTF. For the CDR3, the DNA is TGTGCCAGCAGTGCCTCCTCCGGGACTTATGGCTACACCTTC. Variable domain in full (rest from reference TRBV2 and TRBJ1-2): EPEVTQTPSHQVTQMGQEVILRCVPISNHLYFYWYRQILGQKVEFLVSFYNNEISEKSEIFDDQFSVERPDGSNFTLKIRSTKLEDSAMYFCASSASSGTYGYTFGSGTRLTVV.

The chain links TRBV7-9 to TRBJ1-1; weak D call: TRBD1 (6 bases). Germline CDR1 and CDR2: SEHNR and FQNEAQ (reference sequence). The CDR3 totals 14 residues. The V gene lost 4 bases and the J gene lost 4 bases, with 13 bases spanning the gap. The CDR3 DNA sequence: TGTGCCAGCAGCTCGGACAGCTGGGGCACTGAAGCTTTCTTT. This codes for CASSSDSWGTEAFF. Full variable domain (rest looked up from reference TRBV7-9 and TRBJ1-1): DTGVSQNPRHKITKRGQNVTFRCDPISEHNRLYWYRQTLGQGPEFLTYFQNEAQLEKSRLLSDRFSAERPKGSFSTLEIQRTEQGDSAMYLCASSSDSWGTEAFFGQGTRLTVV.

CDR3 coding DNA: TGCGCCAGCAGCTTCACGCCCCGACTCGACAGGGACAATTCACCCCTCCACTTT. Protein product: CASSFTPRLDRDNSPLHF. This chain links TRBV5-1 with TRBJ1-6; 7 nucleotides align to TRBD1. The CDR3 loop spans 18 amino acids. V was clipped by 2 bases and J by 7 bases; unmatched bases: 15. CDR1 is SGHRS, CDR2 YFSETQ, per germline.

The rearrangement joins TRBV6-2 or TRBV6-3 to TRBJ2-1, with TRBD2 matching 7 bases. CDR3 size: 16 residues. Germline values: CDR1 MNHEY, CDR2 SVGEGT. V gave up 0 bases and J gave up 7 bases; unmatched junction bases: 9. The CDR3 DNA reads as TGTGCCAGCAGTTACTCGTGGCTAGCGGAGAGGAATGAGCAGTTCTTC. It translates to CASSYSWLAERNEQFF.

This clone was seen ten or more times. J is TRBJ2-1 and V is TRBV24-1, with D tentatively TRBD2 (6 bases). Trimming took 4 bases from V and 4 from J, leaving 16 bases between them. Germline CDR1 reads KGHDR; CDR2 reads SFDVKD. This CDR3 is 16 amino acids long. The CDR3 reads CATSDSLAPTYNEQFF. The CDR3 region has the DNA TGTGCCACCAGTGACTCTCTAGCGCCCACTTACAATGAGCAGTTCTTC.

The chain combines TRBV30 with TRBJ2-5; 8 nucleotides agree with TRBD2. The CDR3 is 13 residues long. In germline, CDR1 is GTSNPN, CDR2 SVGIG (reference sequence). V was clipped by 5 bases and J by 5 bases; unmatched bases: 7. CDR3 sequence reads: CAWGGLEVETQYF. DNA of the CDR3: TGTGCCTGGGGGGGACTAGAGGTCGAGACCCAGTACTTC.

DNA for the CDR3: TGTGCCAGCAGCCCAGGACTAGCGGGGGCTACCTCCTACAATGAGCAGTTCTTC. Encoded protein: CASSPGLAGATSYNEQFF. The V call is TRBV28, the J call TRBJ2-1, with TRBD2 matching 13 bases. Losses at the gene ends were 6 bases for V and 0 bases for J; bases not matched to a gene: 8. CDR3 length equals 18 residues. The germline V gene has CDR1 MDHEN and CDR2 SYDVKM.

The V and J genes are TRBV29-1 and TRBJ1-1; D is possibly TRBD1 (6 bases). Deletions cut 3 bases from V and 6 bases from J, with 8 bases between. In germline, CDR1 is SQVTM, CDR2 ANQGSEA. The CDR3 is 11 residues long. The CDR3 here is CSVEDSSEAFF. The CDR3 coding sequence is TGCAGCGTTGAGGACAGTTCTGAAGCTTTCTTT.

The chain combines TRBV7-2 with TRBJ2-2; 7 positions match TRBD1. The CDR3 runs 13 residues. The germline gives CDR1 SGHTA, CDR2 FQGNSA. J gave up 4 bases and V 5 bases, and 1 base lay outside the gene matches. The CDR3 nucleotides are TGTGCCAGCAGCCGGGACAGCACCGGGGAGCTGTTTTTT. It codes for CASSRDSTGELFF.

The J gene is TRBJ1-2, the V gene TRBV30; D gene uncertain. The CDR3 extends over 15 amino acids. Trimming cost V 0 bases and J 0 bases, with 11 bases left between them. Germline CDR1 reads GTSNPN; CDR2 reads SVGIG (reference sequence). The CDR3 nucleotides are TGTGCCTGGAGTGTAACCAGGCTTTCTAACTATGGCTACACCTTC. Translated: CAWSVTRLSNYGYTF.

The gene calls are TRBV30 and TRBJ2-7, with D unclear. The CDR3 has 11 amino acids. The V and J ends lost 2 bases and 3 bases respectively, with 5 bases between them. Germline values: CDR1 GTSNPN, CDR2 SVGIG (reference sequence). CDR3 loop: CAWSRSYEQYF. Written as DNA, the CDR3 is TGTGCCTGGAGTAGGAGCTACGAGCAGTACTTC. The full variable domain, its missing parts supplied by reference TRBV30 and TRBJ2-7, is SQTIHQWPATLVQPVGSPLSLECTVEGTSNPNLYWYRQAAGRGLQLLFYSVGIGQISSEVPQNLSASRPQDRQFILSSKKLLLSDSGFYLCAWSRSYEQYFGPGTRLTVT.

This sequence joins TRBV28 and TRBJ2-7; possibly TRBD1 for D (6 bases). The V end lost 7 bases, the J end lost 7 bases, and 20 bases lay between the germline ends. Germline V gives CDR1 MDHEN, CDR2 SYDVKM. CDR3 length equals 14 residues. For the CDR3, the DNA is TGTGCCAGCACCATGACAGGCCCAGGAGGAGAGCAGTACTTC. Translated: CASTMTGPGGEQYF.

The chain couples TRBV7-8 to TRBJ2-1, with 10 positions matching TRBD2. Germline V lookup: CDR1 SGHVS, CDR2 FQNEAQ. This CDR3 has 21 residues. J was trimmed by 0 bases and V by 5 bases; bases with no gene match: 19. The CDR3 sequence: CASSPPNGELAGLSSYNEQFF. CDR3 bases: TGTGCCAGCAGCCCCCCTAATGGCGAACTAGCGGGGCTAAGCTCCTACAATGAGCAGTTCTTC.

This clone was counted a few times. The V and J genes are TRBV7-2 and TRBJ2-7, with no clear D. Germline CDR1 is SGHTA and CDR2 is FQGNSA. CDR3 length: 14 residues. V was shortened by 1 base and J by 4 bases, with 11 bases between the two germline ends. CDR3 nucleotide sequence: TGTGCCAGCAGCTTAGGAAGCGCCCAATACGAGCAGTACTTC. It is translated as CASSLGSAQYEQYF.

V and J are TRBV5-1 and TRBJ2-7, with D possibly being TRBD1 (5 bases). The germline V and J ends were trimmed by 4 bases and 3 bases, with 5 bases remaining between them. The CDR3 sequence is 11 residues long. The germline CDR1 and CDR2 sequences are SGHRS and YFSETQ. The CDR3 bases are TGCGCCAGCAGCGACAGCTACGAGCAGTACTTC. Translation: CASSDSYEQYF.

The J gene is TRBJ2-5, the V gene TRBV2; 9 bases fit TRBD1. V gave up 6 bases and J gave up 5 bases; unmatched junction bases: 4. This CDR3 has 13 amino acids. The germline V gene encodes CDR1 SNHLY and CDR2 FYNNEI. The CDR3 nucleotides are TGTGCCAGCAGCACTGGGACAGGGGAGACCCAGTACTTC. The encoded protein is CASSTGTGETQYF. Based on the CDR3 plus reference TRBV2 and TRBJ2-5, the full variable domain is EPEVTQTPSHQVTQMGQEVILRCVPISNHLYFYWYRQILGQKVEFLVSFYNNEISEKSEIFDDQFSVERPDGSNFTLKIRSTKLEDSAMYFCASSTGTGETQYFGPGTRLLVL.

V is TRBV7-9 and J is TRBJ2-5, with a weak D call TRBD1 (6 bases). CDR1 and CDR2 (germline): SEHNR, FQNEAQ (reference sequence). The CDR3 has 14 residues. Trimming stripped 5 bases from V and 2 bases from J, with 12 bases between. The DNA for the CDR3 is TGTGCCAGCAGCCCTGGACAGACACAAGAGACCCAGTACTTC. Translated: CASSPGQTQETQYF.

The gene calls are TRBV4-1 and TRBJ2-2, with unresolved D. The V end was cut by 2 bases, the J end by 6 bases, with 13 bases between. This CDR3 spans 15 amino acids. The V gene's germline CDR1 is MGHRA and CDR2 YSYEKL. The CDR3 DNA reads TGCGCCAGCAGCCAACCGTTAGTCGCTCCCGGGGAGCTGTTTTTT. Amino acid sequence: CASSQPLVAPGELFF.

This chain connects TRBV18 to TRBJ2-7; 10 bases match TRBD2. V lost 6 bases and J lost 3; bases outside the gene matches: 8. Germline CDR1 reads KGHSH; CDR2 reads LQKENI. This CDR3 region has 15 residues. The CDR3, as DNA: TGTGCCAGCTCCCCCCAGGCTAGCGGGAGCTACGAGCAGTACTTC. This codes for CASSPQASGSYEQYF.